A single sample gave rise to the 28 T cell receptor beta chains below, sequenced in a study of neurological immune-mediated disorders. TCRdb used MiXCR to reprocess the 5' RACE reads, holding one entry per CDR3 protein. The data contain about 15,000 distinct CDR3 sequences, 3.5% of them singletons. Material for sequencing was CD8+ T cells from blood. The receptors were gathered from a middle-aged woman in good health.

This clonotype was detected many times. The chain joins TRBV12-3 or TRBV12-4 to TRBJ1-2; 8 bases fit TRBD1. V dropped 6 bases and J dropped 4; count of bases not matched to a gene: 4. The CDR3 runs 13 residues. CDR3 bases: TGTGCCAGCAGCCTAGGGACAGGCTATGGCTACACCTTC. This gives the protein CASSLGTGYGYTF.

This clonotype was detected many times. The V call is TRBV5-1, the J call TRBJ2-7; a weak D match, TRBD2 (5 bases). This CDR3 is built from 16 residues. CDR1 and CDR2 from the germline V gene are SGHRS and YFSETQ. Trimming took 0 bases from V and 2 from J, leaving 15 bases between them. The CDR3 bases are TGCGCCAGCAGCTTGGCCGGGGAGTTACCAACCTACGAGCAGTACTTC. Its translation: CASSLAGELPTYEQYF. Full variable domain (rest looked up from reference TRBV5-1 and TRBJ2-7): KAGVTQTPRYLIKTRGQQVTLSCSPISGHRSVSWYQQTPGQGLQFLFEYFSETQRNKGNFPGRFSGRQFSNSRSEMNVSTLELGDSALYLCASSLAGELPTYEQYFGPGTRLTVT.

This clonotype was counted at least ten times. V and J are TRBV5-1 and TRBJ2-2, with TRBD2 as a possible D gene (6 bases). The CDR3 sequence is 15 residues long. CDR1 and CDR2 from the germline V gene are SGHRS and YFSETQ. Trimming removed 2 bases at V and 6 bases at J, with 14 bases between. As DNA, the CDR3 is TGCGCCAGCAGCTTCGGTGCGGGATATGCCGGGGAGCTGTTTTTT. Translated: CASSFGAGYAGELFF.

This clonotype was seen at least ten times. The chain carries TRBV29-1 and TRBJ2-1; 11 bases map to TRBD1. The CDR3 has 12 amino acids. Germline V gene data show CDR1 as SQVTM and CDR2 as ANQGSEA. Trimming cost V 7 bases and J 6 bases; bases outside gene matches: 2. The CDR3 loop is CSGGTGGNEQFF. The CDR3 DNA reads as TGCAGCGGGGGGACAGGGGGCAATGAGCAGTTCTTC.

As concerns this clonotype: With a much larger clone just one base away, this may be a read error. No conserved phenylalanine or tryptophan ends this CDR3, so it is likely a read error. This chain connects TRBV7-8 to TRBJ2-1; no clear D. Per the germline V gene, CDR1 is SGHVS and CDR2 is FQNEAQ. CDR3 size: 11 residues. V was shortened by 0 bases and J by 10 bases, with 4 bases between the two germline ends. The CDR3 loop is CASSLAQEQFL. The CDR3 DNA sequence: TGTGCCAGCAGCTTAGCCCAGGAGCAGTTCTTA.

Many counts were recorded for this clonotype. This chain links TRBV20-1 with TRBJ2-1; possible D gene TRBD2, 5 bases. This CDR3 is 15 amino acids long. Germline V gene lookup returns CDR1 DFQATT and CDR2 SNEGSKA (reference sequence). V lost 3 bases and J 3 bases, leaving 15 bases between the germline ends. In nucleotides, the CDR3 is TGCAGTGCTAGTAGGGCTAGCCCCTTCTACAATGAGCAGTTCTTC. Protein product: CSASRASPFYNEQFF.

This clonotype was seen at least ten times. V is TRBV5-6 and J is TRBJ2-1; D remains unclear. Germline CDR1 and CDR2: SGHDT and YYEEEE. CDR3 length equals 12 residues. Trimming took off 3 bases at V and 7 bases at J, with 8 bases between the two ends. DNA of the CDR3: TGTGCCAGCAGCTATGCCGGGAATGAGCAGTTCTTC. Translated, it gives CASSYAGNEQFF. The entire variable domain, with the rest obtained from reference TRBV5-6 and TRBJ2-1, is as follows: DAGVTQSPTHLIKTRGQQVTLRCSPKSGHDTVSWYQQALGQGPQFIFQYYEEEERQRGNFPDRFSGHQFPNYSSELNVNALLLGDSALYLCASSYAGNEQFFGPGTRLTVL.

This clonotype has a count of ten or more. This chain connects TRBV4-2 to TRBJ1-6; D unresolved. The CDR3 contains 16 residues. Germline CDR1 reads LGHNA; CDR2 reads YNFKEQ. Trimming took 0 bases from V and 8 from J, leaving 14 bases between them. For the CDR3, the DNA is TGTGCCAGCAGCCAAGATCCCTCATACCAGTATTCACCCCTCCACTTT. Its translation: CASSQDPSYQYSPLHF.

This clonotype showed up many times. This chain links TRBV29-1 with TRBJ2-1; 9 bases map to TRBD2. V lost 4 bases to trimming and J lost 7 bases; unmatched junction nucleotides: 8. Germline CDR1 is SQVTM and CDR2 is ANQGSEA. CDR3 length equals 14 residues. The CDR3 region is CSVVFAGGLNEQFF. The CDR3 nucleotides are TGCAGCGTTGTCTTCGCGGGAGGGTTGAATGAGCAGTTCTTC.

This clonotype appeared many times. This chain links TRBV5-1 with TRBJ2-5; 7 positions match TRBD2. In germline, CDR1 is SGHRS, CDR2 YFSETQ. V lost 6 bases, J lost 5 bases, and 7 bases stayed unmatched. The CDR3 spans 13 residues. In nucleotides, the CDR3 is TGCGCCAGCACCGTGGGGGGGTACGAGACCCAGTACTTC. It is translated as CASTVGGYETQYF.

In its sample, this clonotype was seen many times. The CDR3 is CASSYSKTGANVLTF. CDR3 DNA sequence: TGTGCCAGCAGCTACTCGAAAACTGGGGCCAACGTCCTGACTTTC. The chain recombines TRBV7-9 with TRBJ2-6; D is uncertain. Germline-derived CDR1 and CDR2 are SEHNR and FQNEAQ (reference sequence). The CDR3 is 15 residues long. V lost 4 bases and J lost 2, with 9 bases in between.

This clonotype is judged medium-sized. The V and J genes are TRBV6-5 and TRBJ2-7; 9 bases are shared with TRBD1. The CDR3 covers 14 residues. CDR1 and CDR2 (germline): MNHEY, SVGAGI. V shed 6 bases, J shed 0 bases, and the junction held 3 bases outside the gene matches. The CDR3 sequence: CASSPGQGSYEQYF. The CDR3 coding sequence is TGTGCCAGCAGCCCGGGACAGGGCTCCTACGAGCAGTACTTC.

This clonotype was recorded many times. This sequence joins TRBV12-3 or TRBV12-4 and TRBJ1-2, with 7 nucleotides matching TRBD1. The length of the CDR3 is 15 residues. The V segment lost 5 bases and the J segment 4 bases; nucleotides outside the gene matches: 10. In nucleotides, the CDR3 is TGTGCCAGCAGTGGGGACAGTGGAGGGGGCTATGGCTACACCTTC. Protein: CASSGDSGGGYGYTF.

This clonotype was seen ten or more times. This sequence joins TRBV3-1 and TRBJ2-3; 8 positions match TRBD1. V lost 3 bases, J lost 5 bases, and 10 bases stayed unmatched. CDR1 LGHDT and CDR2 YNNKEL come from the germline V gene (reference sequence). This CDR3 comprises 16 residues. CDR3 DNA: TGTGCCAGCAGCCAGACGGCGGCAGGGGGCCAAGATACGCAGTATTTT. It translates to CASSQTAAGGQDTQYF.

This clonotype showed up many times. The V gene is TRBV6-4, the J gene TRBJ2-3; tentatively, D is TRBD2 (6 bases). Germline V gene sequence: CDR1 MRHNA, CDR2 SNTAGT. This CDR3 spans 14 amino acids. The germline V and J ends were trimmed by 3 bases and 4 bases, with 11 bases remaining between them. The CDR3: CASSEGGGADTQYF. CDR3 nucleotides: TGTGCCAGCAGTGAGGGCGGCGGGGCAGATACGCAGTATTTT.

In this sample, this clonotype turned up a few times. The chain uses TRBV6-2 or TRBV6-3 and TRBJ2-7; TRBD2 matches 11 bases. Germline CDR1 MNHEY, CDR2 SVGEGT. The J segment lost 3 bases and the V segment lost 6 bases, leaving 16 bases of the junction unmatched. The CDR3 extends over 18 amino acids. The CDR3 nucleotides are TGTGCCAGCAGCCCGGTCCCCGGGACTAGCGGCACTCTCTACGAGCAGTACTTC. Encoded protein: CASSPVPGTSGTLYEQYF.

This clonotype was counted ten times or more. The chain is built from TRBV28 and TRBJ2-7; no clear D gene. Germline values: CDR1 MDHEN, CDR2 SYDVKM. V dropped 6 bases and J dropped 2 bases, with 11 bases sitting between them. The CDR3 spans 13 residues. The CDR3 DNA reads TGTGCCAGCAGCTTCACAGCACCCTACGAGCAGTACTTC. This encodes CASSFTAPYEQYF.

A remark on this clonotype: This may be a read error, as it is one base from a much larger clone. Here the CDR3 DNA reads TGTGCCAGCAGCTTGTCCACTTTACCGACAGGGGCAGTAATGATTAATGAAAAACTGTTTTTT. Amino acids: CASSLSTLPTGAVMINEKLFF. The chain carries TRBV5-6 and TRBJ1-4; 8 positions agree with TRBD1. Losses at the gene ends were 1 base for V and 4 bases for J; bases not matched to a gene: 21. Germline V gene lookup returns CDR1 SGHDT and CDR2 YYEEEE. This CDR3 comprises 21 residues.

In its sample, this clonotype was seen many times. The chain has TRBV4-1 and TRBJ2-7, with a tentative D call TRBD1 (5 bases). From germline, CDR1 is MGHRA and CDR2 YSYEKL. CDR3 length: 13 residues. The V gene lost 2 bases and the J gene lost 3 bases, with 8 bases spanning the gap. CDR3 DNA: TGCGCCAGCAGCCAATGGCAGGGCTACGAGCAGTACTTC. Translation: CASSQWQGYEQYF.

This clonotype came up many times. The chain employs TRBV5-1 and TRBJ2-7; 8 bases agree with TRBD2. V gave up 1 base and J gave up 7 bases; unmatched junction bases: 10. The CDR3 extends over 15 amino acids. The germline CDR1 and CDR2 sequences are SGHRS and YFSETQ. The CDR3 DNA is TGCGCCAGCAGCTTGTACGGTAGCGGGGCGAAGGAGCAGTACTTC. Translating gives CASSLYGSGAKEQYF.

This clonotype was observed many times. The chain recombines TRBV4-1 with TRBJ2-3, with no clear D. The CDR3 covers 15 residues. Germline V gene sequence: CDR1 MGHRA, CDR2 YSYEKL. Trimming cost V 4 bases and J 4 bases, with 15 bases left between them. In nucleotides, the CDR3 is TGCGCCAGCAGCCCCTACACTGGCCCCGCAGATACGCAGTATTTT. Its protein product is CASSPYTGPADTQYF.

The chain has TRBV4-2 and TRBJ2-1; D gene uncertain. Germline V lookup: CDR1 LGHNA, CDR2 YNFKEQ. The CDR3 is made up of 15 amino acids. Trimming shortened V by 5 bases and J by 2 bases, and 13 bases separated the two germline ends. DNA of the CDR3: TGTGCCAGCAGCTCTGCGGCCGGAACCTACAATGAGCAGTTCTTC. Protein sequence: CASSSAAGTYNEQFF.

This clonotype appeared many times. This chain joins TRBV10-3 and TRBJ1-1; D call uncertain. V was clipped by 0 bases and J by 7 bases, with 9 bases between them. CDR3 length: 13 residues. Germline lookup yields CDR1 ENHRY and CDR2 SYGVKD. The CDR3 DNA sequence: TGTGCCATCAGTGAGTCGGAATTAGTTGAAGCTTTCTTT. Protein sequence: CAISESELVEAFF.

At least ten counts were recorded for this clonotype. CDR3 loop: CASSPEERGYTDTQYF. In DNA, the CDR3 is TGTGCCAGCAGCCCGGAAGAGCGGGGATACACAGATACGCAGTATTTT. V gene TRBV5-6 combines with J gene TRBJ2-3; TRBD2 agrees at 7 bases. Germline lookup yields CDR1 SGHDT and CDR2 YYEEEE. The CDR3 consists of 16 residues. The J segment lost 2 bases and the V segment lost 4 bases, leaving 10 bases of the junction unmatched.

In its sample, this clonotype was seen many times. This chain uses TRBV6-5 with TRBJ1-1; D is possibly TRBD1 (6 bases). CDR1 is MNHEY, CDR2 SVGAGI, per germline. This CDR3 has 17 amino acids. Trimming took off 2 bases at V and 0 bases at J, with 16 bases between the two ends. The DNA for the CDR3 is TGTGCCAGCAGTTACGGTCCCCAAGGGGGGCTGAACACTGAAGCTTTCTTT. Translating gives CASSYGPQGGLNTEAFF.

This clonotype was counted many times. The chain has TRBV20-1 and TRBJ1-2; D remains unclear. Germline lookup yields CDR1 DFQATT and CDR2 SNEGSKA (reference sequence). This CDR3 spans 13 amino acids. Trimming stripped 6 bases from V and 4 bases from J, with 15 bases between. The CDR3 DNA reads TGCAGTGCCGCTCTTGCGGAAAGCTATGGCTACACCTTC. This translates into CSAALAESYGYTF.

This clonotype was seen repeatedly, ten times or more. The rearrangement joins TRBV28 to TRBJ2-1; 7 nucleotides match TRBD2. Per the germline V gene, CDR1 is MDHEN and CDR2 is SYDVKM. Trimming at V came to 7 bases and at J to 2 bases, leaving 8 bases not matched to a gene. CDR3 length: 15 amino acids. This chain's CDR3 is CASKAGRSPYNEQFF. Here the CDR3 DNA reads TGTGCCAGCAAGGCCGGGAGGAGCCCCTACAATGAGCAGTTCTTC.

This clonotype was recorded at least ten times. The J gene is TRBJ2-7, the V gene TRBV2; 7 bases line up with TRBD2. Germline CDR1 is SNHLY and CDR2 is FYNNEI. The ends lost 4 bases at V and 0 bases at J; junction bases unmatched: 3. The length of the CDR3 is 14 residues. In nucleotides, the CDR3 is TGTGCCAGCAGTGGGCGGGGGAGCTCCTACGAGCAGTACTTC. Protein: CASSGRGSSYEQYF. Filled out from reference TRBV2 and TRBJ2-7, the complete variable domain reads EPEVTQTPSHQVTQMGQEVILRCVPISNHLYFYWYRQILGQKVEFLVSFYNNEISEKSEIFDDQFSVERPDGSNFTLKIRSTKLEDSAMYFCASSGRGSSYEQYFGPGTRLTVT.